The 16 T cell receptor beta chains in this list originate from one sample, sequenced in a study of T-cell memory formation after mild COVID-19 (dated by TCRdb to the early 2020s). The library relied on 5' RACE. The sequencer was an Illumina NovaSeq 6000. TCRdb's own reprocessing of the public reads used fastp at Q25 and MiXCR and kept productive beta chains. Every CDR3 protein is listed once, alongside the most common genes and DNA of its rows. A total of around 430,000 distinct CDR3 sequences appear in this sample, roughly 15% of them only once. The ten largest clones capture 20% to 25% of the sample. Specimen: PBMCs or a T cell subset sorted from them (not recorded which). These receptors came from a man aged 18-30 years who had mild COVID-19 (a few samples of this study predate the infection). The sample titles of this study are shuffled in the database, so cell type and time point are left out; the donor was told from shared clones.

The rearrangement uses TRBV18 and TRBJ2-5; D is uncertain. The V gene's germline CDR1 is KGHSH and CDR2 LQKENI. The length of the CDR3 is 12 residues. Deletions cut 5 bases from V and 3 bases from J, with 7 bases between. This CDR3 reads CASSASKETQYF. CDR3 coding DNA: TGTGCCAGCTCAGCCAGTAAAGAGACCCAGTACTTC.

This clonotype came up a few times. The chain combines TRBV20-1 with TRBJ2-5; D might be TRBD2 (5 bases). CDR3 length: 13 amino acids. Germline assignment: CDR1 DFQATT and CDR2 SNEGSKA (reference sequence). As DNA, the CDR3 is TGCAGCGCGCGGGCGACGCCACAAGAGACCCAGTACTTC. Residues: CSARATPQETQYF.

This clonotype was seen ten or more times. The chain uses TRBV27 and TRBJ2-1, with no clear D. This CDR3 has 15 residues. The V end was cut by 2 bases, the J end by 0 bases, with 8 bases between. Germline CDR1 is MNHEY and CDR2 is SMNVEV (reference sequence). CDR3 bases: TGTGCCAGCAGTTTAAGGTCGGGCTCCTACAATGAGCAGTTCTTC. Translated, it gives CASSLRSGSYNEQFF.

The chain joins TRBV29-1 to TRBJ2-5; D may be TRBD2 (7 bases). Germline CDR1 SQVTM, CDR2 ANQGSEA. V was cut by 2 bases and J by 6 bases, with 25 bases left in between. CDR3 length equals 17 residues. The CDR3 loop reads CSVERMGPGGPGKTQYF. CDR3 DNA: TGCAGCGTTGAACGCATGGGGCCGGGGGGCCCAGGGAAGACCCAGTACTTC.

In this sample, this clonotype turned up a few times. The V call is TRBV5-1, the J call TRBJ1-1, with D perhaps matching TRBD1 (5 bases). The CDR3 extends over 12 amino acids. Germline CDR1 SGHRS, CDR2 YFSETQ. Trimming took off 2 bases at V and 10 bases at J, with 12 bases between the two ends. The CDR3, as DNA: TGCGCCAGCAGCTTCCTAGGGGAGGGAGCTTTCTTT. This codes for CASSFLGEGAFF.

J is TRBJ2-3 and V is TRBV6-5; D ambiguous. Germline values: CDR1 MNHEY, CDR2 SVGAGI. The V and J ends lost 6 bases and 6 bases respectively, with 16 bases between them. This CDR3 spans 14 amino acids. CDR3 coding DNA: TGTGCCAGCAGAAAACACGGCTACCCGGATACGCAGTATTTT. Protein sequence: CASRKHGYPDTQYF.

The chain uses TRBV3-1 and TRBJ2-3; D not resolved. The germline V gene has CDR1 LGHDT and CDR2 YNNKEL (reference sequence). V was trimmed by 4 bases and J by 2 bases, leaving 19 bases between them. The CDR3 totals 17 residues. CDR3 region: CASSPLRSTSFTDTQYF. DNA for the CDR3: TGTGCCAGCAGCCCCCTAAGATCCACTTCATTCACAGATACGCAGTATTTT.

V gene TRBV21-1 combines with J gene TRBJ2-7; the table's D gene call, TRBD2, was not cross checked with the DNA. TRBV21-1 is flagged as a pseudogene. CDR3 length equals 20 residues. CDR3 in amino acids: CASSKRVKNGTSGKAYEQYV. The CDR3 DNA is TGTGCCAGCAGCAAAAGGGTTAAAAATGGGACTAGCGGTAAGGCCTACGAGCAGTACGTC.

The rearrangement uses TRBV12-3 or TRBV12-4 and TRBJ1-2; D not certain. The CDR3 spans 13 residues. Trimming took 6 bases from V and 7 from J, leaving 15 bases between them. The CDR3 protein is CASSTGDGRGYTF. CDR3 coding DNA: TGTGCCAGCAGCACCGGCGACGGACGTGGCTACACCTTC.

This clonotype came up once. This chain links TRBV4-3 with TRBJ1-4; 7 positions agree with TRBD1. The CDR3 has 16 residues. The germline V gene encodes CDR1 LGHNA and CDR2 YSLEER. The ends lost 3 bases at V and 2 bases at J; junction bases unmatched: 6. CDR3 DNA sequence: TGCGCCAGCAGCCAGTTTGTACAGGGGACTAATGAAAAACTGTTTTTT. The encoded protein is CASSQFVQGTNEKLFF.

This clonotype was counted at least ten times. The CDR3: CASSSVHRGPIYEQYF. In nucleotides, the CDR3 is TGTGCCAGCAGTTCCGTCCACAGGGGGCCCATCTACGAGCAGTACTTC. The chain couples TRBV6-2 or TRBV6-3 to TRBJ2-7; 9 positions agree with TRBD1. The CDR3 runs 16 residues. Germline trimming cut 4 bases from V and 3 bases from J; bases unmatched to any gene: 10. CDR1 and CDR2 from the germline V gene are MNHEY and SVGEGT.

This chain uses TRBV7-9 with TRBJ1-1; 9 positions agree with TRBD1. J gave up 5 bases and V 3 bases, and 7 bases lay outside the gene matches. The CDR3 runs 15 residues. The germline gives CDR1 SEHNR, CDR2 FQNEAQ (reference sequence). The CDR3 reads CASSFHDRGRTEAFF. CDR3 DNA sequence: TGTGCCAGCAGCTTCCACGACAGGGGGAGGACTGAAGCTTTCTTT.

This clonotype was detected a few times. The rearrangement joins TRBV3-1 to TRBJ1-2; D not resolved. V was pared by 0 bases and J by 1 base, with 12 bases between. The CDR3 has 16 residues. Germline CDR1 LGHDT, CDR2 YNNKEL (reference sequence). As DNA, the CDR3 is TGTGCCAGCAGCCAAGAATCTTCGGGTTTTAACTATGGCTACACCTTC. Translation gives CASSQESSGFNYGYTF.

The V and J genes are TRBV15 and TRBJ2-7, with 7 bases that match TRBD1. Trimming removed 5 bases from V and 3 bases from J; junction bases left unmatched: 4. The CDR3 is 13 residues long. CDR1 is LNHNV, CDR2 YYDKDF, per germline (reference sequence). The CDR3 sequence: CATSVGQSYEQYF. As DNA, the CDR3 is TGTGCCACCAGCGTGGGACAGAGCTACGAGCAGTACTTC.

There are many counts of this clonotype. The chain uses TRBV6-2 or TRBV6-3 and TRBJ2-5; 13 nucleotides line up with TRBD2. V was pared by 4 bases and J by 2 bases, with 4 bases of the junction left unmatched. CDR1 and CDR2 (germline): MNHEY, SVGEGT. The CDR3 runs 16 residues. CDR3 bases: TGTGCCAGCAGTTCGACTAGCGGGGGGTTACAAGAGACCCAGTACTTC. It specifies CASSSTSGGLQETQYF.

The chain is built from TRBV12-3 or TRBV12-4 and TRBJ1-1, with D possibly TRBD1 on 5 matching bases. The CDR3 is 15 residues long. The V and J ends lost 5 bases and 0 bases respectively, with 13 bases between them. The CDR3 bases are TGTGCCAGCAGTACGCGACAGACATTGAACACTGAAGCTTTCTTT. The encoded protein is CASSTRQTLNTEAFF.